A single sample is the source of the 29 T cell receptor beta chains below, sequenced in a study of blood T cell repertoires in COVID-19. TCRdb's table, derived via immunoSEQ multiplex PCR, lists solely in-frame clones and lacks some. The sample has approximately 210,000 clones; 80% to 85% are singletons. Material: peripheral blood. The receptors were sampled from a human donor in a cohort sampled during active COVID-19.

This chain connects TRBV19 to TRBJ2-1; maybe TRBD2 (5 bases). Germline assignment: CDR1 LNHDA and CDR2 SQIVND (reference sequence). The V end lost 8 bases, the J end lost 8 bases, and 19 bases lay between the germline ends. This CDR3 comprises 14 residues. CDR3 region: CASSPWRSSDEQFF. CDR3 DNA: TGTGCCAGTTCCCCCTGGAGGAGTAGCGATGAGCAGTTCTTC. Full variable domain (missing parts from reference TRBV19 and TRBJ2-1): DGGITQSPKYLFRKEGQNVTLSCEQNLNHDAMYWYRQDPGQGLRLIYYSQIVNDFQKGDIAEGYSVSREKKESFPLTVTSAQKNPTAFYLCASSPWRSSDEQFFGPGTRLTVL.

CDR3 in amino acids: CASSSTGRRGGALHF. The CDR3 DNA reads TGTGCCAGCAGTTCGACAGGCAGGCGTGGGGGGGCCCTCCACTTT. V is TRBV27 and J is TRBJ1-6; weak D call: TRBD1 (6 bases). Germline V gives CDR1 MNHEY, CDR2 SMNVEV (reference sequence). The length of the CDR3 is 15 residues. V was pared by 4 bases and J by 14 bases, with 21 bases between.

Concerning this clone: The sample has other DNA sequences that encode this CDR3 too. In nucleotides, the CDR3 is TGCGCCAGCAGCACCCCAGGGGGAGAGCAGTACTTC. Protein product: CASSTPGGEQYF. The V call is TRBV4-3, the J call TRBJ2-7, with 7 bases that match TRBD1. The trim removed 5 bases at V and 7 bases at J, leaving 5 bases unmatched. Looked up from germline, CDR1 is LGHNA and CDR2 is YSLEER. CDR3 size: 12 residues.

The V and J genes are TRBV28 and TRBJ2-7; 10 nucleotides match TRBD2. The CDR3 spans 16 residues. The trim removed 2 bases at V and 6 bases at J, leaving 10 bases unmatched. The germline CDR1 and CDR2 sequences are MDHEN and SYDVKM. CDR3 protein: CASSLPTSGNSFEQYF. CDR3 nucleotides: TGTGCCAGCAGTTTACCCACTAGCGGGAATTCATTCGAGCAGTACTTC.

The chain recombines TRBV6-5 with TRBJ1-2; D is unclear. V lost 8 bases and J 4 bases, leaving 11 bases between the germline ends. Germline V gene lookup returns CDR1 MNHEY and CDR2 SVGAGI. The CDR3 runs to 12 residues. CDR3 residues: CASYVWLYGYTF. Here the CDR3 DNA reads TGTGCCAGCTATGTTTGGCTCTATGGCTACACCTTC.

The chain has TRBV7-8 and TRBJ2-7; D is perhaps TRBD2 (6 bases). This CDR3 is 17 amino acids long. V was clipped by 4 bases and J by 3 bases, with 22 bases between them. Looked up from germline, CDR1 is SGHVS and CDR2 is FQNEAQ. CDR3 DNA sequence: TGTGCCAGCAGCTCAATAGAGGGTAGCGGAGCTATCTACGAGCAGTACTTC. It codes for CASSSIEGSGAIYEQYF.

CDR3 coding DNA: TGTGCCAGTAGTACCCGGACTAGCGGGAGCCACAATGAGCAGTTCTTC. Amino acid sequence: CASSTRTSGSHNEQFF. The gene calls are TRBV19 and TRBJ2-1, with TRBD2 matching over 13 bases. Trimming at V came to 4 bases and at J to 5 bases, leaving 5 bases not matched to a gene. The CDR3 contains 16 residues. CDR1 and CDR2 (germline): LNHDA, SQIVND (reference sequence).

This chain joins TRBV18 and TRBJ2-7; 12 bases map to TRBD2. Looked up from germline, CDR1 is KGHSH and CDR2 is LQKENI. The V and J ends lost 4 bases and 1 base, in that order; junction bases with no gene match: 2. The length of the CDR3 is 15 residues. CDR3 sequence: CASSQTSGRSYEQYF. In DNA form, the CDR3 reads TGTGCCAGCTCACAGACTAGCGGGAGATCCTACGAGCAGTACTTC.

This clone was detected a few times. V and J are TRBV28 and TRBJ1-2; TRBD1 agrees at 8 bases. Trimming at V came to 5 bases and at J to 8 bases, leaving 7 bases not matched to a gene. The CDR3 has 13 amino acids. Germline V gives CDR1 MDHEN, CDR2 SYDVKM. DNA of the CDR3: TGTGCCAGCAGTCCCTGGACAGGGCAAGGCTACACCTTC. Protein product: CASSPWTGQGYTF.

The chain has TRBV5-6 and TRBJ2-4; TRBD2 agrees at 9 bases. Germline loops: CDR1 SGHDT, CDR2 YYEEEE. The V and J ends lost 0 bases and 6 bases, in that order; junction bases with no gene match: 4. The CDR3 has 15 residues. CDR3 sequence reads: CASSLGGRAVNIQYF. The CDR3 DNA follows: TGTGCCAGCAGCTTGGGCGGGAGGGCCGTAAACATTCAGTACTTC.

V usage is TRBV6-5 and J usage is TRBJ1-4, with TRBD1 matching 7 bases. CDR1 is MNHEY and CDR2 is SVGAGI in the germline V gene. V lost 2 bases, J lost 8 bases, and 11 bases stayed unmatched. The CDR3 consists of 16 residues. DNA for the CDR3: TGTGCCAGCAGTTACACCCAGGACAGGATCGGCGAAAAACTGTTTTTT. Translating it yields CASSYTQDRIGEKLFF.

The chain employs TRBV10-3 and TRBJ1-2; 7 bases line up with TRBD1. Trimming removed 2 bases from V and 4 bases from J; junction bases left unmatched: 16. CDR1 is ENHRY and CDR2 is SYGVKD in the germline V gene. The CDR3 runs 18 residues. The CDR3 DNA reads as TGTGCCATCAGTGAGCCTCCCCTAGAAAACAGGGGTGGCTATGGCTACACCTTC. It translates to CAISEPPLENRGGYGYTF.

This clone was seen just once. The chain couples TRBV19 to TRBJ2-7; TRBD2 agrees at 8 bases. The CDR3 contains 17 residues. Germline V gene data show CDR1 as LNHDA and CDR2 as SQIVND (reference sequence). Unmatched junction bases numbered 13, after V lost 1 base and J lost 5 bases. This CDR3 reads CASSIGLAGVTLHEQYF. The CDR3 DNA sequence: TGTGCCAGTAGTATAGGGCTAGCGGGCGTTACCCTCCACGAGCAGTACTTC.

This clone showed up just once. V gene TRBV4-1 combines with J gene TRBJ1-1; TRBD1 matches at 8 bases. The CDR3 length is 17 residues. Unmatched junction bases numbered 14, after V lost 0 bases and J lost 8 bases. Germline CDR1 and CDR2: MGHRA and YSYEKL. The CDR3 coding sequence is TGCGCCAGCAGCCAAGACCGAGGACAGGGTATTTTGAAGGAAGCTTTCTTT. Translated: CASSQDRGQGILKEAFF.

This chain uses TRBV7-3 with TRBJ2-3, with 8 positions matching TRBD2. CDR1 SGHTA and CDR2 FQGTGA come from the germline V gene. The CDR3 contains 16 residues. V shed 1 base and J 1 base; nucleotides not matched to a gene: 4. The CDR3 DNA follows: TGTGCCAGCAGCTTAAAAGTTAGCGGGGGCACAGATACGCAGTATTTT. It codes for CASSLKVSGGTDTQYF.

This chain connects TRBV3-1 (or the pseudogene TRBV3-2) to TRBJ1-5, with 7 bases matching TRBD1. V dropped 2 bases and J dropped 2; count of bases not matched to a gene: 6. This CDR3 is 16 amino acids long. The germline gives CDR1 LGHDT, CDR2 YNNKEL (reference sequence). The CDR3 sequence is CASSQTAGTGNQPQHF. The CDR3 nucleotides are TGTGCCAGCAGCCAAACAGCCGGGACAGGCAATCAGCCCCAGCATTTT.

V usage is TRBV5-6 and J usage is TRBJ2-5; weak D call: TRBD2 (5 bases). V was clipped by 0 bases and J by 0 bases, with 12 bases between them. This CDR3 contains 16 residues. From germline, CDR1 is SGHDT and CDR2 YYEEEE. The CDR3 spells CASSLGAASHQETQYF. The CDR3 nucleotides are TGTGCCAGCAGCTTGGGTGCCGCTAGCCACCAAGAGACCCAGTACTTC.

This clone has a handful of counts. V is TRBV7-9 and J is TRBJ1-6; 7 bases are shared with TRBD1. The CDR3 is made up of 16 amino acids. Trimming cost V 4 bases and J 6 bases; bases outside gene matches: 9. The germline V gene has CDR1 SEHNR and CDR2 FQNEAQ (reference sequence). The CDR3 sequence: CASSSRNGQVNSPLHF. Here the CDR3 DNA reads TGTGCCAGCAGCTCCCGCAACGGACAGGTTAATTCACCCCTCCACTTT.

V is TRBV5-4 and J is TRBJ1-4; perhaps TRBD1 as D (6 bases). V dropped 4 bases and J dropped 8 bases, with 12 bases sitting between them. Germline lookup yields CDR1 SGHNT and CDR2 YYREEE (reference sequence). This CDR3 contains 13 residues. The CDR3 region is CASSRQGNEKLFF. The DNA of the CDR3 is TGTGCCAGCAGCCGGCAGGGGAACGAAAAACTGTTTTTT.

The rearrangement uses TRBV4-3 and TRBJ2-7, with 10 positions matching TRBD1. Germline-derived CDR1 and CDR2 are LGHNA and YSLEER. This CDR3 has 15 residues. With 4 bases clipped from V and 6 bases from J, the junction kept 9 bases outside the gene matches. CDR3 in DNA: TGCGCCAGCAGCCCTGACAGGGGGCTTAATAGCGAGCAGTACTTC. It translates to CASSPDRGLNSEQYF.

This clone was observed a single time. The rearrangement uses TRBV11-3 and TRBJ2-7; the match to TRBD1 covers 8 bases. CDR1 is SGHNT, CDR2 YENEEA, per germline. The CDR3 covers 14 residues. V dropped 5 bases and J dropped 1; count of bases not matched to a gene: 4. The CDR3 bases are TGTGCCAGCAGCCTGGGGACAGGTTCCTACGAGCAGTACTTC. As protein: CASSLGTGSYEQYF.

The chain couples TRBV6-2 or TRBV6-3 to TRBJ2-3; 16 bases are shared with TRBD2. Trimming removed 6 bases from V and 3 bases from J; junction bases left unmatched: 6. The germline gives CDR1 MNHEY, CDR2 SVGEGT. This CDR3 contains 17 residues. CDR3 sequence reads: CASSRGTSGRGTDTQYF. The DNA for the CDR3 is TGTGCCAGCAGCCGAGGGACTAGCGGGAGGGGGACAGATACGCAGTATTTT.

CDR3 region: CASSFLAGEVLSGANVLTF. The CDR3 DNA reads TGTGCCAGCAGCTTCCTAGCGGGAGAGGTACTATCTGGGGCCAACGTCCTGACTTTC. The chain uses TRBV5-5 and TRBJ2-6, with 10 bases matching TRBD2. This CDR3 is built from 19 residues. Losses at the gene ends were 2 bases for V and 1 base for J; bases not matched to a gene: 9. Germline CDR1 and CDR2: SGHKS and YYEKEE (reference sequence).

This chain links TRBV19 with TRBJ1-2, with 7 nucleotides matching TRBD1. Losses at the gene ends were 5 bases for V and 6 bases for J; bases not matched to a gene: 9. Germline V gene lookup returns CDR1 LNHDA and CDR2 SQIVND (reference sequence). The CDR3 covers 14 residues. CDR3 residues: CASSPVTGYDGYTF. CDR3 DNA: TGTGCCAGTAGTCCCGTGACAGGGTACGATGGCTACACCTTC.

The V gene is TRBV7-8, the J gene TRBJ2-1; TRBD2 matches at 7 bases. This CDR3 is 17 amino acids long. Trimming at V came to 3 bases and at J to 7 bases, leaving 15 bases not matched to a gene. Germline-derived CDR1 and CDR2 are SGHVS and FQNEAQ. CDR3 coding DNA: TGTGCCAGCAGCTTTCGGAAAATGTCGTCTAGCGGAAATGAGCAGTTCTTC. It translates to CASSFRKMSSSGNEQFF. Drawing the rest from reference TRBV7-8 and TRBJ2-1, the complete variable domain is GAGVSQSPRYKVAKRGQDVALRCDPISGHVSLFWYQQALGQGPEFLTYFQNEAQLDKSGLPSDRFFAERPEGSVSTLKIQRTQQEDSAVYLCASSFRKMSSSGNEQFFGPGTRLTVL.

The chain has TRBV5-1 and TRBJ2-6; no clear D gene. Trimming cost V 0 bases and J 0 bases, with 7 bases left between them. In germline, CDR1 is SGHRS, CDR2 YFSETQ. This CDR3 region has 16 residues. The CDR3: CASSLDAASGANVLTF. CDR3 DNA: TGCGCCAGCAGCTTGGACGCGGCCTCTGGGGCCAACGTCCTGACTTTC.

The chain uses TRBV6-4 and TRBJ2-2, with D hard to call. Trimming took 5 bases from V and 3 from J, leaving 7 bases between them. The length of the CDR3 is 13 residues. The V gene's germline CDR1 is MRHNA and CDR2 SNTAGT. For the CDR3, the DNA is TGTGCCAGCAGTCCAGTATACACCGGGGAGCTGTTTTTT. Translated: CASSPVYTGELFF.

This chain connects TRBV9 to TRBJ2-3; 9 bases fit TRBD2. CDR3 length equals 14 residues. The V segment lost 4 bases and the J segment 2 bases; nucleotides outside the gene matches: 2. Germline CDR1 is SGDLS and CDR2 is YYNGEE. Here the CDR3 DNA reads TGTGCCAGCAGCCGCGGGAGGGCCACAGATACGCAGTATTTT. Encoded protein: CASSRGRATDTQYF.

This clone was counted a few times. In nucleotides, the CDR3 is TGTGCCACCAGGGGGGCTAGCTCCTACGAGCAGTACTTC. Amino acid sequence: CATRGASSYEQYF. This chain joins TRBV28 and TRBJ2-7, with a possible D match to TRBD1 (7 bases). CDR3 size: 13 residues. CDR1 is MDHEN, CDR2 SYDVKM, per germline. V lost 10 bases and J lost 0, with 13 bases in between.